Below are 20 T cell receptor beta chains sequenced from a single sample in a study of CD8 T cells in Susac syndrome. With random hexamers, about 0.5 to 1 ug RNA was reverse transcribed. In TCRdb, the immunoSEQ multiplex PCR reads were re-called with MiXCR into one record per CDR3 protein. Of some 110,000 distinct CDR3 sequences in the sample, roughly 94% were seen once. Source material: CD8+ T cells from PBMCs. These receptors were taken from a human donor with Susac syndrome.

The chain's CDR3 is CASSQDFGARGPSTDTQYF. The CDR3 DNA follows: TGCGCCAGCAGCCAAGATTTCGGGGCGCGGGGTCCTAGCACAGATACGCAGTATTTT. This chain uses TRBV4-3 with TRBJ2-3; a weak D match, TRBD2 (6 bases). Trimming took off 0 bases at V and 0 bases at J, with 19 bases between the two ends. This CDR3 has 19 amino acids. CDR1 and CDR2 from the germline V gene are LGHNA and YSLEER.

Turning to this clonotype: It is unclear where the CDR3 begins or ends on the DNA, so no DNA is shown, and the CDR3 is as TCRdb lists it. The CDR3 is CAISTSDPSSYEQYF. This chain joins TRBV10-3 and TRBJ2-7. The germline CDR1 and CDR2 sequences are ENHRY and SYGVKD. The CDR3 sequence runs 15 residues, both termini included.

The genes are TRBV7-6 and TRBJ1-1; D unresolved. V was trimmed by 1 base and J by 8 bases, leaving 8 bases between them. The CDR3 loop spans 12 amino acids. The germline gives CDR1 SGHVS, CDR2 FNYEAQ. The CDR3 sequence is CASSLVGGEAFF. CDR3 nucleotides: TGTGCCAGCAGCTTAGTTGGTGGGGAAGCTTTCTTT.

The DNA of the CDR3 is TGTGCCAGCAGCGGTCCAAGCAGGACACTAAACACTGAAGCTTTCTTT. It translates to CASSGPSRTLNTEAFF. This chain joins TRBV7-9 and TRBJ1-1; D perhaps matches TRBD1 (5 bases). Between the trimmed V and J ends, which lost 5 bases and 2 bases, there was a span of 18 bases. The CDR3 contains 16 residues. From germline, CDR1 is SEHNR and CDR2 FQNEAQ (reference sequence).

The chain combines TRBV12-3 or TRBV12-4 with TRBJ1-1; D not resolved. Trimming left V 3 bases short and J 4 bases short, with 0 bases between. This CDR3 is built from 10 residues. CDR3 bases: TGTGCCAGCAGTTTCACTGAAGCTTTCTTT. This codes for CASSFTEAFF.

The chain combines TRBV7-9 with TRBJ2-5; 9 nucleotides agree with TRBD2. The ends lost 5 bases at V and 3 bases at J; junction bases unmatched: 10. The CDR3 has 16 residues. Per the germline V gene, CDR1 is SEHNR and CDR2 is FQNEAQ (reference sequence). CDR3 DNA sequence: TGTGCCAGCAGCCTCTCCTCCAGACTAGCGGAAGAGACCCAGTACTTC. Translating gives CASSLSSRLAEETQYF.

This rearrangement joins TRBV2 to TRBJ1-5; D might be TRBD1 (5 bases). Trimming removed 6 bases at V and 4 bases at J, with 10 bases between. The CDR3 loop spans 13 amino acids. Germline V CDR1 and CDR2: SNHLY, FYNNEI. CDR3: CASRVNRNQPQHF. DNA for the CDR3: TGTGCCAGCAGGGTCAACAGGAATCAGCCCCAGCATTTT.

The DNA for the CDR3 is TGTGCCAGCTCACCAATGGATCTAGCGGGTTTGGGGGGTGAGCAGTTCTTC. It encodes CASSPMDLAGLGGEQFF. This chain uses TRBV18 with TRBJ2-1; 8 bases match TRBD2. Looked up from germline, CDR1 is KGHSH and CDR2 is LQKENI. V was pared by 2 bases and J by 9 bases, with 15 bases of the junction left unmatched. This CDR3 has 17 residues.

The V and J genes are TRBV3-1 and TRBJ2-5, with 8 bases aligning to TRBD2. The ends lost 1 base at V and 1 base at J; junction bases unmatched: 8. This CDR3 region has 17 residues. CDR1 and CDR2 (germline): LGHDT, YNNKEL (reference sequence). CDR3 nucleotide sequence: TGTGCCAGCAGCCAAGTGGGAGGGAGCGGGGGCCAAGAGACCCAGTACTTC. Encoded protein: CASSQVGGSGGQETQYF.

Here the CDR3 DNA reads TGTGCCAGCAGTTACGGTTTCAAACCTGTCACTGAAGCTTTCTTT. The encoded protein is CASSYGFKPVTEAFF. The chain has TRBV6-2 or TRBV6-3 and TRBJ1-1; D is unclear. The germline V and J ends were trimmed by 2 bases and 4 bases, with 14 bases remaining between them. The CDR3 covers 15 residues. Germline V CDR1 and CDR2: MNHEY, SVGEGT.

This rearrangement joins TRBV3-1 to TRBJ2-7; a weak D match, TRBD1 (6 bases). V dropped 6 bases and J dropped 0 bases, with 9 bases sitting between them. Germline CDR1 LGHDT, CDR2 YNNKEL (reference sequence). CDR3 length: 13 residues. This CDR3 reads CASRQDSSYEQYF. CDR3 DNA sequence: TGTGCCAGCAGGCAGGACAGCTCCTACGAGCAGTACTTC.

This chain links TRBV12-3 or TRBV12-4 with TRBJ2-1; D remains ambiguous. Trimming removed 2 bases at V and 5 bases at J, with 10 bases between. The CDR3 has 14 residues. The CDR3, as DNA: TGTGCCAGCAGTTTACTATCCCGCGACAATGAGCAGTTCTTC. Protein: CASSLLSRDNEQFF.

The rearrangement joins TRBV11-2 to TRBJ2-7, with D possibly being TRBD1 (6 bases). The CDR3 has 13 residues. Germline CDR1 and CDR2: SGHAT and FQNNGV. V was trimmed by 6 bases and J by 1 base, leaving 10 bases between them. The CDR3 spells CASRSTGSYEQYF. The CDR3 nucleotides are TGTGCCAGCAGGTCCACAGGGTCCTACGAGCAGTACTTC.

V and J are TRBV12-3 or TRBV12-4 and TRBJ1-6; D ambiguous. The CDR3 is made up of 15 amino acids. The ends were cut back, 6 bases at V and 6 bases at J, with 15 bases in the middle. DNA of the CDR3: TGTGCCAGCAGCCAAACCGACGGATCTAATTCACCCCTCCACTTT. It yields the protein CASSQTDGSNSPLHF.

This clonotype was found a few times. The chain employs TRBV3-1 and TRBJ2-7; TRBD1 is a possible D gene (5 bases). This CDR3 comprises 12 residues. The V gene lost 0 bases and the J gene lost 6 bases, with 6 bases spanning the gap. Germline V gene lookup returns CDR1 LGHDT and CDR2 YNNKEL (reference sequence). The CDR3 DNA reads TGTGCCAGCAGCCAAGACAGGGTCGAGCAGTACTTC. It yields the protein CASSQDRVEQYF.

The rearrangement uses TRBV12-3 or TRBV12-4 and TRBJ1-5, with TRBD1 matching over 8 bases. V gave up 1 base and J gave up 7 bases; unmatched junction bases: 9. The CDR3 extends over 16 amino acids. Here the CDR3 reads CASSLEGTGWEQPQHF. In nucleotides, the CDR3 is TGTGCCAGCAGTTTAGAGGGGACAGGATGGGAACAGCCCCAGCATTTT.

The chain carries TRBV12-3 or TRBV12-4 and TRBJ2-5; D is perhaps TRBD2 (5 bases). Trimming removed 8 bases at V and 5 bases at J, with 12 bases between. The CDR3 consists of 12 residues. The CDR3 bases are TGTGCCAGCGGAGGTTCGCCGGAGACCCAGTACTTC. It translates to CASGGSPETQYF.

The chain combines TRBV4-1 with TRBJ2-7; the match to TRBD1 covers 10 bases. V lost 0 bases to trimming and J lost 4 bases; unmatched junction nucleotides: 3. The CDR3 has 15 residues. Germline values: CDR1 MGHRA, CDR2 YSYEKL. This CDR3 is CASSQDKDRGYEQYF. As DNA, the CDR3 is TGCGCCAGCAGCCAAGATAAGGACAGGGGGTACGAGCAGTACTTC.

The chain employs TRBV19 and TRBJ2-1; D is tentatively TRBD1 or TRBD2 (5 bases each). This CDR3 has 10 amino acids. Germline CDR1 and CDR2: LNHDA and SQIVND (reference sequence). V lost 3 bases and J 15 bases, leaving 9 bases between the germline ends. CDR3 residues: CASSMGPMFF. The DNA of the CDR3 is TGTGCCAGTAGTATGGGACCTATGTTCTTC.

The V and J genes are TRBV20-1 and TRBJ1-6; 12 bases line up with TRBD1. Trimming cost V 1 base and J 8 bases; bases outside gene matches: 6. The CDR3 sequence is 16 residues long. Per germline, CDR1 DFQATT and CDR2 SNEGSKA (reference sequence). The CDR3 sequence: CSARGYGTGGDSPLHF. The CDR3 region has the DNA TGCAGTGCTAGAGGTTACGGGACAGGGGGCGATTCACCCCTCCACTTT.